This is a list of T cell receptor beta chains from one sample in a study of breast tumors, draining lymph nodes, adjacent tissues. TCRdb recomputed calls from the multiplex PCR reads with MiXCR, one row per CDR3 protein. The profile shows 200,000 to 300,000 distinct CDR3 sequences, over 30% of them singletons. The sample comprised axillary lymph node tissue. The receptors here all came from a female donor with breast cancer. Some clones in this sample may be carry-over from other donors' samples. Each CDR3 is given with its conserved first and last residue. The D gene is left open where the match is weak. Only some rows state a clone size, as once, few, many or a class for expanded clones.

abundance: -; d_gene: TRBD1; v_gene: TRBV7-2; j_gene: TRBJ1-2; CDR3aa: CASSSQGYGYTF; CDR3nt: TGTGCCAGCAGCTCACAGGGGTATGGCTACACCTTC
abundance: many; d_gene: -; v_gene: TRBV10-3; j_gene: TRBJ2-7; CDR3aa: CAISEEGREQYF; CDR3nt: TGTGCCATCAGTGAAGAGGGACGCGAGCAGTACTTC
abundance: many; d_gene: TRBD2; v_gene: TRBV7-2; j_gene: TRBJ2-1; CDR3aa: CASSSLAGRSYNEQFF; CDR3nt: TGTGCCAGCAGCTCACTAGCGGGACGCTCCTACAATGAGCAGTTCTTC
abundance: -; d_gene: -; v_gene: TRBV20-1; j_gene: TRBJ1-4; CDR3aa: CSARDWDLATEKLFF; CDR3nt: TGCAGTGCTAGAGATTGGGATTTAGCTACTGAAAAACTGTTTTTT
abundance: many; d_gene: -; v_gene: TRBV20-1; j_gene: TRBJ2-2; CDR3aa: CSARKGQNTGELFF; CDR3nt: TGCAGTGCTAGGAAGGGGCAAAACACCGGGGAGCTGTTTTTT
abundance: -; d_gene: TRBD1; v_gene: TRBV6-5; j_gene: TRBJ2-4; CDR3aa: CASSPDRGRGLGKNIQYF; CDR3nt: TGTGCCAGCAGTCCCGACAGGGGAAGGGGCCTAGGCAAAAACATTCAGTACTTC
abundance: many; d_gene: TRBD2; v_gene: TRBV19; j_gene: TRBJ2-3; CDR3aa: CASSVRVAGATDTQYF; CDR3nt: TGTGCCAGTAGTGTCCGCGTAGCGGGAGCCACAGATACGCAGTATTTT
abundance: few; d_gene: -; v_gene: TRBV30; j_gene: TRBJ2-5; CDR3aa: CAWSEPGVQETQYF; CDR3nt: TGTGCCTGGAGCGAGCCCGGGGTACAAGAGACCCAGTACTTC
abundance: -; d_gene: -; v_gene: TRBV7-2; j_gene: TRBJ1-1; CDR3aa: CASSWGGGGGDTEAFF; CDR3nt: TGTGCCAGCAGCTGGGGCGGCGGGGGTGGGGACACTGAAGCTTTCTTT
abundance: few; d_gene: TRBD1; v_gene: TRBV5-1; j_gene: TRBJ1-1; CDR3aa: CASSLDRGLTEAFF; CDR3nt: TGCGCCAGCAGCTTGGACAGGGGGCTCACTGAAGCTTTCTTT
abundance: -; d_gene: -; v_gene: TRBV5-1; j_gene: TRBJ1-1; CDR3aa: CASSLVQRNTEAFF; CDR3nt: TGCGCCAGCAGCTTGGTTCAGAGGAACACTGAAGCTTTCTTT
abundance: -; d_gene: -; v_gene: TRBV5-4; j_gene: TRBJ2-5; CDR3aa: CASSFKTTYQEAQYF; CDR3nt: TGTGCCAGCAGCTTCAAGACTACGTACCAAGAGGCCCAGTACTTC
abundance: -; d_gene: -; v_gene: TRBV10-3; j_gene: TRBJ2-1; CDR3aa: CAIGRAGNKQFF; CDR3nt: TGTGCCATCGGCAGGGCGGGCAATAAGCAGTTCTTT
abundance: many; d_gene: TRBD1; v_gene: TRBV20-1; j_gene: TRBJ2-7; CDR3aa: CSARDPGTANYEQYF; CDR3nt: TGCAGTGCTAGAGACCCCGGGACAGCAAACTACGAGCAGTACTTC
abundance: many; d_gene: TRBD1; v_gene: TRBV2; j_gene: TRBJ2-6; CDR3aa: CASSLRGLGANVLTF; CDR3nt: TGTGCCAGCAGCCTCAGGGGGCTCGGGGCCAACGTCCTGACTTTC
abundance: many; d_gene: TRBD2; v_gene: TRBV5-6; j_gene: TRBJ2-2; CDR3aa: CASSFLASGSPGELFF; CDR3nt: TGTGCCAGCAGCTTTCTGGCTAGCGGGAGTCCCGGGGAGCTGTTTTTT
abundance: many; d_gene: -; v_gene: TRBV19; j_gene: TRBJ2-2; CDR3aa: CASRWKGGELFF; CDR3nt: TGTGCCAGTAGATGGAAGGGCGGGGAGCTGTTTTTT
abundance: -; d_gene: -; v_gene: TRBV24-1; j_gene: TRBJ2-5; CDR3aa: CAASDLAGQETQCF; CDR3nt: TGTGCCGCCAGTGATTTGGCAGGTCAAGAGACCCAGTGCTTC
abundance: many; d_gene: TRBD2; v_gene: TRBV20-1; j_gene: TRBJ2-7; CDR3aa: CSAPGLAGGIAYEQYF; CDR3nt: TGCAGTGCCCCGGGACTAGCGGGAGGAATAGCTTACGAGCAGTACTTC
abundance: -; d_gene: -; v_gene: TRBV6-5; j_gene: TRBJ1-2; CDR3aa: CASSQWTVNRSF; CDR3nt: TGTGCCAGCAGTCAATGGACAGTTAACCGTTCTTTC
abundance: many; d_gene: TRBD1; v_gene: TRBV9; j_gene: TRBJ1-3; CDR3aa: CASSVGQAGNTIYF; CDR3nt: TGTGCCAGCAGCGTTGGACAGGCTGGAAACACCATATATTTT
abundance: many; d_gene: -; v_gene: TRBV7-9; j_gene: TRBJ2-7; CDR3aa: CASSLSAYEQYF; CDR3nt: TGTGCCAGCAGCTTAAGTGCGTACGAGCAGTACTTC
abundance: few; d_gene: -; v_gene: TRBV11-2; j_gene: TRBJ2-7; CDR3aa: CASSLGGTGTGLRFLNF; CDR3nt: TGTGCCAGCAGCTTAGGTGGCACGGGGACCGGACTACGATTTTTGAACTTC
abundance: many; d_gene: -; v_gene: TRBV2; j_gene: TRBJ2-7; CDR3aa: CASTEGGLTSYEQYF; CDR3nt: TGTGCCAGCACCGAGGGGGGTTTGACGTCCTACGAGCAGTACTTC
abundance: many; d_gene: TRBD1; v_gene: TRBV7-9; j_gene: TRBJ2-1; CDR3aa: CASSPPGQGSYNEQFF; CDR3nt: TGTGCCAGCAGCCCGCCCGGACAGGGCTCCTACAATGAGCAGTTCTTC
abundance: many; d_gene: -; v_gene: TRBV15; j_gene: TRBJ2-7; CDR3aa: CATSRDQTYEQYF; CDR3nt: TGTGCCACCAGCAGAGATCAGACCTACGAGCAGTACTTC
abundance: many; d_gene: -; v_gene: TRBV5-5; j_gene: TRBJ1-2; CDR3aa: CASNSGTSGHGYTF; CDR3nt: TGTGCCAGCAATAGCGGGACCTCGGGACATGGCTACACCTTC
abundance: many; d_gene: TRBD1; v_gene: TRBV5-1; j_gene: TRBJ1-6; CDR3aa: CASSLGQGADSPLHF; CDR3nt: TGCGCCAGCAGCTTGGGCCAGGGGGCAGATTCACCCCTCCACTTT
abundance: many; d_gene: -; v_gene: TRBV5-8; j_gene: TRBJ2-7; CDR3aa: CASSLGASRAYEQYF; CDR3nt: TGTGCCAGCAGCTTGGGAGCGAGCAGAGCCTACGAGCAGTACTTC
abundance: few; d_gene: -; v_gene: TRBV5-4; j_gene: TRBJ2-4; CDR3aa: CASSLGQGGANIQYF; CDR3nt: TGTGCCAGCAGCTTGGGTCAGGGTGGTGCAAACATTCAGTACTTC
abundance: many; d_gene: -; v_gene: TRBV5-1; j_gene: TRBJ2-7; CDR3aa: CASRGGNEQYF; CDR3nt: TGCGCCAGCAGAGGGGGGAACGAGCAGTACTTC
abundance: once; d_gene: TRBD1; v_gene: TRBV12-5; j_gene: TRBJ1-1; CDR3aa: CANSRDSPAFF; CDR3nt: TGTGCCAACAGCCGGGACAGTCCAGCTTTCTTT
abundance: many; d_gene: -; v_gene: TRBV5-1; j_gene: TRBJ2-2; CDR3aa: CASSSQGPNTGELFF; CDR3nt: TGCGCCAGCAGCTCACAGGGTCCGAACACCGGGGAGCTGTTTTTT
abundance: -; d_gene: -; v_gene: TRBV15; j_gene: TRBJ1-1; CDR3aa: CAASSPNYRNTEAFF; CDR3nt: TGTGCCGCCAGCAGCCCCAACTACAGGAACACTGAAGCTTTCTTT
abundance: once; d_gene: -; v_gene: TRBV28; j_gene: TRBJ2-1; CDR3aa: CASSGVPLSYNEQFF; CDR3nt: TGTGCCAGCAGTGGGGTTCCATTGTCCTACAATGAGCAGTTCTTC
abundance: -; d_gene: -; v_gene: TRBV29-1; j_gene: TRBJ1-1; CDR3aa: CSVGLDSNTEAFF; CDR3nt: TGCAGCGTTGGTCTTGACTCGAACACTGAAGCTTTCTTT
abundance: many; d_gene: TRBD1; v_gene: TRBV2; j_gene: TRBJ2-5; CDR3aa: CASRERTGGEETQYF; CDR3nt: TGTGCCAGCAGAGAAAGGACAGGGGGTGAAGAGACCCAGTACTTC
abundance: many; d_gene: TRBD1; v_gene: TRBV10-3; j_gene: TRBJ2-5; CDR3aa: CAISVDRGQETQYF; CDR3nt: TGTGCCATCAGTGTCGACAGGGGGCAAGAGACCCAGTACTTC
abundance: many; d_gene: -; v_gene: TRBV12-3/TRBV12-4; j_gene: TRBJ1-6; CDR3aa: CASSFSLYNSPLHF; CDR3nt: TGTGCCAGCAGTTTTTCTCTCTATAATTCACCCCTCCACTTT
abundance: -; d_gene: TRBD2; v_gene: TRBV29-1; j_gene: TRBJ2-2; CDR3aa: CSVVLAGGRANTGELFF; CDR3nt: TGCAGCGTTGTTTTGGCTGGCGGGAGAGCGAACACCGGGGAGCTGTTTTTT
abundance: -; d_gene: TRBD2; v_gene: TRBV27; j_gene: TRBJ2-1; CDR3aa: CASSPGLAGVDEQFF; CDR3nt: TGTGCCAGCAGCCCGGGACTAGCGGGAGTCGATGAGCAGTTCTTC
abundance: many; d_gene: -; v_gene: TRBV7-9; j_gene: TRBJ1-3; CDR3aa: CASSLEETGNTIYF; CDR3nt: TGTGCCAGCAGCTTAGAGGAGACGGGAAACACCATATATTTT
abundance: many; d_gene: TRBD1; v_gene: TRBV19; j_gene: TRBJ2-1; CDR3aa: CASSLLTGGGNEQFF; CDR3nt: TGTGCCAGTAGTCTTCTGACAGGGGGCGGCAATGAGCAGTTCTTC
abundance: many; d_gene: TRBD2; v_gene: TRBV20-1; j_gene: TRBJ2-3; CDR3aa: CSASLTSELLDTQYF; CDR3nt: TGCAGTGCTAGCTTGACTAGCGAATTGTTAGATACGCAGTATTTT
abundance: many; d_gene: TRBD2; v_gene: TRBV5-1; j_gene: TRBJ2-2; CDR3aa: CASSLGLWLAANTGELFF; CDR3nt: TGCGCCAGCAGCTTGGGTCTATGGCTAGCGGCGAACACCGGGGAGCTGTTTTTT
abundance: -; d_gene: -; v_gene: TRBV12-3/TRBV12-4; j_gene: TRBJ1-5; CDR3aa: CASRITANSNSNQPQRF; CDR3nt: TGTGCCAGCAGAATCACAGCCAACAGCAATAGCAATCAGCCCCAGCGTTTT
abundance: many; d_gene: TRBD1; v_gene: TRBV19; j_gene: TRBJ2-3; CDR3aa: CASRPLTGVTDTQYF; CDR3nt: TGTGCCAGTAGACCCCTTACAGGGGTCACAGATACGCAGTATTTT
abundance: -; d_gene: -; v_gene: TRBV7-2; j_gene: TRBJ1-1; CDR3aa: CASSPFRANTEAFF; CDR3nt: TGTGCCAGCAGCCCTTTCCGGGCTAACACTGAAGCTTTCTTT
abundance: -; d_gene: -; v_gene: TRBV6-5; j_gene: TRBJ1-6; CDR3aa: CASSHPRINTPLHF; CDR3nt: TGTGCCAGCAGTCACCCGAGGATCAATACACCCCTCCACTTT
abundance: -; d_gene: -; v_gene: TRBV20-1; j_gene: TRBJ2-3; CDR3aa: CSTRDSYTFADTQYF; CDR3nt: TGCAGTACTAGAGATAGCTACACTTTCGCAGATACGCAGTATTTT
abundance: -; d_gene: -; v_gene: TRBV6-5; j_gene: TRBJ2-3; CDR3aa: CASSYGHPSLWGSGTQYF; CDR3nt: TGTGCCAGCAGTTACGGGCACCCGTCCCTATGGGGAAGCGGTACGCAGTATTTT
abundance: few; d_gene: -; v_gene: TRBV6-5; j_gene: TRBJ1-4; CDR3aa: CASSYSIQNNEKLFF; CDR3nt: TGTGCCAGCAGTTACTCGATCCAGAATAATGAAAAACTGTTTTTT
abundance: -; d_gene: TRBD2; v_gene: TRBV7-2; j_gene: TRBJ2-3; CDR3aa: CASSLDPAGGGTDPQYF; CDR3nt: TGTGCCAGCAGCTTAGACCCAGCGGGAGGTGGCACAGATCCGCAGTATTTT
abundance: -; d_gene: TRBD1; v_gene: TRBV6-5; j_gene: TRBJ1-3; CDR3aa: CASRDLNGDRSGNTIYF; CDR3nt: TGTGCCAGCAGAGACTTAAACGGGGACAGATCTGGAAACACCATATATTTT
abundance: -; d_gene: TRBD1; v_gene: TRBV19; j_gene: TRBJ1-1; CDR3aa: CASSIDLGTVGRDTEAFF; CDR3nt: TGTGCCAGTAGTATAGATCTAGGGACAGTGGGTAGGGACACTGAAGCTTTCTTT